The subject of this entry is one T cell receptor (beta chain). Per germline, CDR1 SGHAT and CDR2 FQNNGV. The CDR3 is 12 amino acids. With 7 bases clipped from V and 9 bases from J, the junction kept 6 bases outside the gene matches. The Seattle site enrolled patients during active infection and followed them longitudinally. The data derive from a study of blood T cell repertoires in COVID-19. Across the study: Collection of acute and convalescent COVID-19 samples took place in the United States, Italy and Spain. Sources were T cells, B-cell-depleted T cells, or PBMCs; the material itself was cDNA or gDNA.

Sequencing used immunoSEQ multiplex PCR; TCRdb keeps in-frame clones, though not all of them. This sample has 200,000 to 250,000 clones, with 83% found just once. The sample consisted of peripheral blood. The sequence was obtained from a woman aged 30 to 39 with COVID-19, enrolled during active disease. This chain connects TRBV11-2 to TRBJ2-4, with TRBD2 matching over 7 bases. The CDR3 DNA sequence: TGTGCCAGCAACGGCGGGAGTGGCATTCAGTACTTC. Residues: CASNGGSGIQYF.